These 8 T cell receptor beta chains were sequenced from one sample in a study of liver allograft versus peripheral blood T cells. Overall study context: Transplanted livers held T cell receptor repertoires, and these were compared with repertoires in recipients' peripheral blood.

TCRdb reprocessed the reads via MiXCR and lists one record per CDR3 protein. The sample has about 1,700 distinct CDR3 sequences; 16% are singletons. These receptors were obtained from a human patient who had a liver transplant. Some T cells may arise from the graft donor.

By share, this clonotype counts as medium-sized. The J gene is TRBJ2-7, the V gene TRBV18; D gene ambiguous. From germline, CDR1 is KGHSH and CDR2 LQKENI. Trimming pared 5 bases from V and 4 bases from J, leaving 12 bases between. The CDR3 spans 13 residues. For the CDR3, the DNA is TGTGCCAGCTCAACGGACCTCACATACGAGCAGTACTTC. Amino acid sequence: CASSTDLTYEQYF.

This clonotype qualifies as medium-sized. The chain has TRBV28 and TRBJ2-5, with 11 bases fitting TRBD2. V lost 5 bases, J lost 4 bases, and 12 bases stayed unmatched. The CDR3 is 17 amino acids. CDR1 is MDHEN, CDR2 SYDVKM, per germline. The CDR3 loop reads CASSPRSYLAGGETQYF. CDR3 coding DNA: TGTGCCAGCAGTCCAAGGTCCTATCTAGCGGGGGGAGAGACCCAGTACTTC.

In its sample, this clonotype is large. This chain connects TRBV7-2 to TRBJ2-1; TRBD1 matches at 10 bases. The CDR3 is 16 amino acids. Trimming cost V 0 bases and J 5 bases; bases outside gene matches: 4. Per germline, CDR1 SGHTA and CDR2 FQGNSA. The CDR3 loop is CASSLARDRGHNEQFF. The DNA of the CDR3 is TGTGCCAGCAGCTTAGCCCGGGACAGGGGCCACAATGAGCAGTTCTTC. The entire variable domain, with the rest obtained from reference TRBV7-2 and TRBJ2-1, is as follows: GAGVSQSPSNKVTEKGKDVELRCDPISGHTALYWYRQSLGQGLEFLIYFQGNSAPDKSGLPSDRFSAERTGGSVSTLTIQRTQQEDSAVYLCASSLARDRGHNEQFFGPGTRLTVL.

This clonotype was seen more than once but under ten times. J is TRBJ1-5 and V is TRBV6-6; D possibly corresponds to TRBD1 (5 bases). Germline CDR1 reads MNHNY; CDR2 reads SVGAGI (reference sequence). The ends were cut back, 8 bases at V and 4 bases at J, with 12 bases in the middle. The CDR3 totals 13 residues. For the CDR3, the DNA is TGTGCCAGCTGCCCGGGGGAAAATCAGCCCCAGCATTTT. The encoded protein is CASCPGENQPQHF.

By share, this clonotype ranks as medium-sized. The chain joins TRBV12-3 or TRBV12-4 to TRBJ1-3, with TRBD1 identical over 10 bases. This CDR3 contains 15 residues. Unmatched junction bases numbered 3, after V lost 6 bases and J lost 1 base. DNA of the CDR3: TGTGCCAGCAGCTGGACAGGGGGTTCTGGAAACACCATATATTTT. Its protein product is CASSWTGGSGNTIYF.

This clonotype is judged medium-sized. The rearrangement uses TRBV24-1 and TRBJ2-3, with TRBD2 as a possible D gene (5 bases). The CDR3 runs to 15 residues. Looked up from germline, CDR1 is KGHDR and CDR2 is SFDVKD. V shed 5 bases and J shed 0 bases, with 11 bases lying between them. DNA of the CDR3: TGTGCCACCAGTGTAGGGAGAGGGAGCACAGATACGCAGTATTTT. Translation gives CATSVGRGSTDTQYF.

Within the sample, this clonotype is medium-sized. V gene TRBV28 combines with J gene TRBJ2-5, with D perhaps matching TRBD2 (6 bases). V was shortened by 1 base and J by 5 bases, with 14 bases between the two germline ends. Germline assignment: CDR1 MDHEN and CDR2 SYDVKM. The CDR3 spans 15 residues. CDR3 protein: CASSLSAGAGETQYF. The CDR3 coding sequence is TGTGCCAGCAGTTTATCAGCCGGGGCGGGGGAGACCCAGTACTTC. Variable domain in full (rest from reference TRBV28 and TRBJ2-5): DVKVTQSSRYLVKRTGEKVFLECVQDMDHENMFWYRQDPGLGLRLIYFSYDVKMKEKGDIPEGYSVSREKKERFSLILESASTNQTSMYLCASSLSAGAGETQYFGPGTRLLVL.

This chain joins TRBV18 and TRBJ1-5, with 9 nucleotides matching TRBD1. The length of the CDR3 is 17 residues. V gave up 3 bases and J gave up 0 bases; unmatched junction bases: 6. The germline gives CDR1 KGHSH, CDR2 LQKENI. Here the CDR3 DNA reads TGTGCCAGCTCACCGGGACAGGGTTTGAATAGCAATCAGCCCCAGCATTTT. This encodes CASSPGQGLNSNQPQHF.